The clone carrying this T cell receptor (beta chain) was found a few times. From germline, CDR1 is LNHNV and CDR2 YYDKDF (reference sequence). The CDR3 has 17 amino acids. Trimming removed 4 bases at V and 0 bases at J, with 17 bases between. Each CDR3 protein is one row after TCRdb ran MiXCR on the RT-PCR reads. Of hundreds of thousands of distinct CDR3 sequences listed, over 12% were seen once; the top ten hold 3.6%. Sequenced material: memory CD4+ T cells from blood. The chain carries TRBV15 and TRBJ2-3; tentatively, D is TRBD1 (6 bases). The receptor comes from a female donor in good health, serving as a healthy control. The CDR3 sequence is CATSIFQGTTSTDTQYF. The DNA for the CDR3 is TGTGCCACCAGCATATTCCAGGGGACAACTAGCACAGATACGCAGTATTTT.